Following are 10 T cell receptor beta chains from one sample sequenced in a study of beta chain features in type 1 diabetes. Reverse transcription of all isolated RNA meant that expressed TCRB transcripts were sequenced. Using immunoSEQ multiplex PCR, the repertoire was profiled, and TCRdb retains in-frame clones only, with some absent. The table has around 140,000 clones, 9.5% to 10% seen once. Material for sequencing was central memory CD4+ T cells from blood. The receptors derive from a middle-aged woman in good health.

The V call is TRBV5-6, the J call TRBJ1-2; D is perhaps TRBD1 (5 bases). This CDR3 is 14 amino acids long. V was clipped by 4 bases and J by 1 base, with 11 bases between them. The germline V gene has CDR1 SGHDT and CDR2 YYEEEE. CDR3 in amino acids: CASSVQAYNYGYTF. DNA for the CDR3: TGTGCCAGCAGCGTACAGGCTTATAACTATGGCTACACCTTC.

V gene TRBV6-1 combines with J gene TRBJ1-2; no definite D call. The V gene lost 2 bases and the J gene lost 0 bases, with 7 bases spanning the gap. The germline V gene encodes CDR1 MNHNS and CDR2 SASEGT. The CDR3 extends over 14 amino acids. The CDR3 DNA reads TGTGCCAGCAGTGAACACGGAGCTAACTATGGCTACACCTTC. Amino acids: CASSEHGANYGYTF.

By share, this clone counts as medium-sized (0.01 to 0.1%). J is TRBJ2-5 and V is TRBV28; 9 positions agree with TRBD2. V dropped 4 bases and J dropped 5; count of bases not matched to a gene: 8. The V gene's germline CDR1 is MDHEN and CDR2 SYDVKM. This CDR3 spans 15 amino acids. CDR3 sequence: CASSYGRGGRETQYF. The CDR3 nucleotides are TGTGCCAGCAGTTACGGGCGGGGGGGCCGGGAGACCCAGTACTTC. The variable domain in full, with the rest retrieved from reference TRBV28 and TRBJ2-5, is DVKVTQSSRYLVKRTGEKVFLECVQDMDHENMFWYRQDPGLGLRLIYFSYDVKMKEKGDIPEGYSVSREKKERFSLILESASTNQTSMYLCASSYGRGGRETQYFGPGTRLLVL.

This clone showed up many times. The chain recombines TRBV4-2 with TRBJ2-4; 9 positions agree with TRBD2. The CDR3 is 18 residues long. The germline V gene encodes CDR1 LGHNA and CDR2 YNFKEQ. V shed 1 base, J shed 0 bases, and the junction held 7 bases outside the gene matches. The CDR3 is CASSQAAVAGVAKNIQYF. The DNA of the CDR3 is TGTGCCAGCAGCCAAGCCGCGGTAGCGGGGGTAGCCAAAAACATTCAGTACTTC.

J is TRBJ1-1 and V is TRBV15; D perhaps matches TRBD1 (5 bases). The CDR3 totals 14 residues. Germline lookup yields CDR1 LNHNV and CDR2 YYDKDF (reference sequence). V shed 3 bases and J shed 7 bases, with 15 bases lying between them. The CDR3 reads CATSRSGRGDEAFF. The CDR3 DNA follows: TGTGCCACCAGCAGGTCGGGGCGGGGTGATGAAGCTTTCTTT. The full variable domain, with the rest looked up from reference TRBV15 and TRBJ1-1, is DAMVIQNPRYQVTQFGKPVTLSCSQTLNHNVMYWYQQKSSQAPKLLFHYYDKDFNNEADTPDNFQSRRPNTSFCFLDIRSPGLGDTAMYLCATSRSGRGDEAFFGQGTRLTVV.

The V call is TRBV2, the J call TRBJ2-3; tentatively, D is TRBD2 (6 bases). Germline CDR1 reads SNHLY; CDR2 reads FYNNEI. Trimming removed 5 bases from V and 2 bases from J, with 20 bases in between. The CDR3 length is 17 residues. This CDR3 reads CASSFALSAGTTDTQYF. DNA of the CDR3: TGTGCCAGCAGTTTCGCGCTATCGGCGGGAACCACAGATACGCAGTATTTT.

The table lists this clone with a few counts. This chain's CDR3 is CASSYSRGIQPQHF. The CDR3 region has the DNA TGTGCCAGCAGTTATTCCCGGGGAATTCAGCCCCAGCATTTT. The chain couples TRBV6-1 to TRBJ1-5; D is ambiguous. CDR1 MNHNS and CDR2 SASEGT come from the germline V gene. The ends were cut back, 5 bases at V and 6 bases at J, with 14 bases in the middle. The CDR3 consists of 14 residues.

CDR3 sequence reads: CASSYVQAETQYF. In DNA, the CDR3 is TGTGCCAGCAGTTATGTTCAGGCGGAGACCCAGTACTTC. The rearrangement links TRBV6-5 to TRBJ2-5; D remains ambiguous. The ends were cut back, 3 bases at V and 5 bases at J, with 10 bases in the middle. The CDR3 runs 13 residues. Germline V gives CDR1 MNHEY, CDR2 SVGAGI.

The genes are TRBV1 and TRBJ1-5; TRBD1 is the table's D call and was not checked against the DNA. TRBV1 is a listed pseudogene. The CDR3 is 9 residues long. The DNA of the CDR3 is TGCACCAGCAGTCACACGCAGCATTTT. It yields the protein CTSSHTQHF.

This clone was seen a handful of times. The chain uses TRBV18 and TRBJ1-1, with D perhaps matching TRBD1 (5 bases). Germline lookup yields CDR1 KGHSH and CDR2 LQKENI. Trimming pared 3 bases from V and 1 base from J, leaving 12 bases between. The CDR3 consists of 15 residues. CDR3 residues: CASSPRNRQNTEAFF. The CDR3 DNA reads TGTGCCAGCTCACCGCGGAACAGGCAGAACACTGAAGCTTTCTTT.